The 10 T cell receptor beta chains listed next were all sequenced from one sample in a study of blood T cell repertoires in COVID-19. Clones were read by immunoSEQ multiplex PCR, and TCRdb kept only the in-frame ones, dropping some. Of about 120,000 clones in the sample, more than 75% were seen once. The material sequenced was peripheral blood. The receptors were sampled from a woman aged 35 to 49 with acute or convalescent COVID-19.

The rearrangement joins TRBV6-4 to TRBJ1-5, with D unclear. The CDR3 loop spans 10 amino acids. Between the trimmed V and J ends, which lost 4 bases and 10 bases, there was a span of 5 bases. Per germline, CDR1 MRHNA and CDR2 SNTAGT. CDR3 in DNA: TGTGCCAGCAGTGTAGAACCCCAGCATTTT. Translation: CASSVEPQHF.

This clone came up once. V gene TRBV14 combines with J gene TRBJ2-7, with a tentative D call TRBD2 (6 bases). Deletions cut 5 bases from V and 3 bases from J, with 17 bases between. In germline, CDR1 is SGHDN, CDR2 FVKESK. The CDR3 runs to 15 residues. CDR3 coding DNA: TGTGCCAGCAGCTCCCCCGGGGAGGCCTACTACGAGCAGTACTTC. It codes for CASSSPGEAYYEQYF.

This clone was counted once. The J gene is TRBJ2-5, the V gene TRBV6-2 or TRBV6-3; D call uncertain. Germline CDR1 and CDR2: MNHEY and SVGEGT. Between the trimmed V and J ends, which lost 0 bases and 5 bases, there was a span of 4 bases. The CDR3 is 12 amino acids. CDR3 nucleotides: TGTGCCAGCAGTTACTCGAGGGAGACCCAGTACTTC. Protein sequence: CASSYSRETQYF.

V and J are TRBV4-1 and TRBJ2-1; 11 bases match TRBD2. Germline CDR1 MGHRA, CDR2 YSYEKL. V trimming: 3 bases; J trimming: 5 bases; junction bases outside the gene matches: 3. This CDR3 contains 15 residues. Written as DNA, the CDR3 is TGCGCCAGCAGCCATGGACTAGCGGGTGACAATGAGCAGTTCTTC. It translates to CASSHGLAGDNEQFF.

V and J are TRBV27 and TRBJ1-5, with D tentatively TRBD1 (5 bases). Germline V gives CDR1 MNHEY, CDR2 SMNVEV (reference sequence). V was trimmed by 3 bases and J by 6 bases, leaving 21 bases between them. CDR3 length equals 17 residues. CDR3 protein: CASSFSRGGVLTQPQHF. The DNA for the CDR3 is TGTGCCAGCAGTTTCTCCCGCGGAGGGGTACTTACTCAGCCCCAGCATTTT.

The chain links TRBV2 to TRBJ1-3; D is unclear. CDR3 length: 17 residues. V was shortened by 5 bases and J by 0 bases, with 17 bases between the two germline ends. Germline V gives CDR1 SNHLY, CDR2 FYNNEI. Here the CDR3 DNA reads TGTGCCAGCAGTCAGAGGGAGGGCAGCCTCTCTGGAAACACCATATATTTT. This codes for CASSQREGSLSGNTIYF.

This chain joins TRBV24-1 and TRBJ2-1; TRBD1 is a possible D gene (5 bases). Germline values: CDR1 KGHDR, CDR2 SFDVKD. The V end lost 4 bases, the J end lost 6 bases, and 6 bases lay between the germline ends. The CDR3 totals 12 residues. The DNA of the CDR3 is TGTGCCACCAGTGAAAGGGGCAATGAGCAGTTCTTC. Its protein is CATSERGNEQFF.

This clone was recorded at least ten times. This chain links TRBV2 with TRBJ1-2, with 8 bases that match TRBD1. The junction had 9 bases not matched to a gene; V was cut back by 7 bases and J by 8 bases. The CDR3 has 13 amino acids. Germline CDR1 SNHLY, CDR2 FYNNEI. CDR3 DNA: TGTGCCAGCACTAAACAGGGGGTTCGGGGCTACACCTTC. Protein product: CASTKQGVRGYTF.

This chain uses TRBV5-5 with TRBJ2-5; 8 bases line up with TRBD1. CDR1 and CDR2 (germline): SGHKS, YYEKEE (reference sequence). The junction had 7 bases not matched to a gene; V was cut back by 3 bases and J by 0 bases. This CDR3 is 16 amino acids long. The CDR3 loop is CASSSDRGAYQETQYF. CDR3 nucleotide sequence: TGTGCCAGCAGCTCCGACAGGGGAGCTTACCAAGAGACCCAGTACTTC.

The CDR3, as DNA: TGCGCCAGCAGCCAAGGGTCGGGGACTGGGACCGGGGAGCTGTTTTTT. This codes for CASSQGSGTGTGELFF. The V gene is TRBV4-3, the J gene TRBJ2-2; TRBD2 might be the D (6 bases). The germline CDR1 and CDR2 sequences are LGHNA and YSLEER. V was trimmed by 1 base and J by 5 bases, leaving 14 bases between them. This CDR3 has 16 residues.